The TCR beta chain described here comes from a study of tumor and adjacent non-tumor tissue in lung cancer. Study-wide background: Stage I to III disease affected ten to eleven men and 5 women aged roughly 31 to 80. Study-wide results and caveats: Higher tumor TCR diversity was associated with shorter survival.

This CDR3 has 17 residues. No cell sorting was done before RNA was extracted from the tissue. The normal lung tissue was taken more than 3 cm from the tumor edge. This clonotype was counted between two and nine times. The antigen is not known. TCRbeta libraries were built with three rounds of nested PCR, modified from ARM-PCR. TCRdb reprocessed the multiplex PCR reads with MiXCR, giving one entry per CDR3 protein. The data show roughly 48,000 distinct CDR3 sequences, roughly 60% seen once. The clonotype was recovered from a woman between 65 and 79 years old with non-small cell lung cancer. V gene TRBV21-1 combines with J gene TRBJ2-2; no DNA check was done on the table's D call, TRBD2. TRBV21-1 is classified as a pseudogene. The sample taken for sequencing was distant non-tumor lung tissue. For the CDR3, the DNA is TGTGCCAGCAGCAAGTTTTTGGTAGCGGGAGGCCCCGGGGAGCTGTTTTTT. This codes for CASSKFLVAGGPGELFF.